A selection of T cell receptor beta chains follows, all from one sample in a study of T-cell reconstitution after alpha-beta-depleted transplantation in children. A single record per CDR3 protein comes from TCRdb applying MiXCR to the PCR reads. The repertoire consists of just over 950,000 distinct CDR3 sequences, with about 31% occurring once and the leading ten covering about 28%. The material was PBMCs, mostly from graft donor cells, obtained 360 days after TCRalphabeta/CD19-depleted stem cell transplant. These receptors were collected from a boy younger than two who had a stem cell transplant for SCID, so the T cells may come from the graft donor. The CDR3 runs from the conserved cysteine through the conserved F or W. A D gene is named only where the DNA matches it firmly. Clone sizes are given selectively: once, few, many, or a class where the clone is expanded.

abundance | j_gene | d_gene | v_gene | CDR3nt | CDR3aa
. | TRBJ2-5 | TRBD1 | TRBV6-5 | TGTGCCAGCAGTTCCCCGACAGGGCCGCAAGAGACCCAGTACTTC | CASSSPTGPQETQYF
few | TRBJ2-7 | TRBD1 | TRBV5-1 | TGCGCCAGCAGCTTGGGACAGGGTAGCGCCTACGAGCAGTACTTC | CASSLGQGSAYEQYF
few | TRBJ2-3 | . | TRBV4-2 | TGTGCCAGCAGCCACTTAGACGATTCTAAGACGACAGATACGCAGTATTTT | CASSHLDDSKTTDTQYF
few | TRBJ2-7 | . | TRBV7-7 | TGTGCCAGCAGCCCGGCCCTGGGAGCCTACGAGCAGTACTTC | CASSPALGAYEQYF
. | TRBJ2-1 | TRBD1 | TRBV25-1 | TGTGCCAGCAGTACTCCGACAGGGGCGACCTACAATGAGCAGTTCTTC | CASSTPTGATYNEQFF
. | TRBJ2-6 | . | TRBV5-1 | TGCGCCAGCAGCTCTGCCCCCTTGGCTGGGGCCAACGTCCTGACTTTC | CASSSAPLAGANVLTF
. | TRBJ2-7 | . | TRBV3-1 | TGTGCCAGCAGCCAAGGGGGGAGGCAGTACCGCTACGAGCAGTACTTC | CASSQGGRQYRYEQYF
. | TRBJ2-3 | . | TRBV20-1 | TGCAGTGCTACCCTATCGGGGGCCAACACAGATACGCAGTATTTT | CSATLSGANTDTQYF
. | TRBJ2-3 | . | TRBV27 | TGTGCCAGCAGTCCCCGTGGGGTCGGTAGCACAGATACGCAGTATTTT | CASSPRGVGSTDTQYF
. | TRBJ2-7 | . | TRBV12-3/TRBV12-4 | TGTGCCAGCAGTTTACAGGGGGGGGTCGACGAGCAGTACTTC | CASSLQGGVDEQYF
few | TRBJ2-1 | TRBD1 | TRBV9 | TGTGCCAGCAGCCTCACAACCGGGACAGGGAACAATGAGCAGTTCTTC | CASSLTTGTGNNEQFF
many | TRBJ1-1 | . | TRBV5-5 | TGTGCCAGCAGCGTGACACTGATAAACACTGAAGCTTTCTTT | CASSVTLINTEAFF
few | TRBJ1-4 | . | TRBV4-1 | TGCGCCAGCAGCCAAGAACGCCCAGTTTCAGGAGAGGAAAAACTGTTTTTT | CASSQERPVSGEEKLFF
. | TRBJ2-1 | TRBD1 | TRBV6-1 | TGTGCCAGCAGATCTTTGACAGGGTGGAATGAGCAGTTCTTC | CASRSLTGWNEQFF
. | TRBJ2-1 | . | TRBV19 | TGTGCCAGTAGTACAGGGTTCCCTCACAATGAGCAGTTCTTC | CASSTGFPHNEQFF
. | TRBJ2-2 | . | TRBV5-1 | TGCGCCGGCAGCTTGGTGGCCCAGGGAACCGGGGAGCTGTTTTTT | CAGSLVAQGTGELFF
many | TRBJ2-3 | . | TRBV28 | TGTGCCAGCAGTTTATCTGGGGTCGGAACAGATACGCAGTATTTT | CASSLSGVGTDTQYF
. | TRBJ2-6 | . | TRBV10-3 | TGTGCCATCAGTGACAGGGGTGGGGCCAACGTCCTGACTTTC | CAISDRGGANVLTF
. | TRBJ2-5 | . | TRBV20-1 | TGCAGTGCTAGACAGGGGGGAAGGAGAGAGACCCAGTACTTC | CSARQGGRRETQYF
. | TRBJ2-5 | . | TRBV6-5 | TGTGCCAGCAGTTTAAACAGGGTCAAGGAGACCCAGTACTTC | CASSLNRVKETQYF
many | TRBJ2-7 | . | TRBV5-1 | TGCGCCAGCAGCTTGGTGGCGGGTAGCTCCTACGAGCAGTACTTC | CASSLVAGSSYEQYF
once | TRBJ1-1 | . | TRBV2 | TGTGCCAGCAGTGGGGAGAACACTGAAGCTTTCTTT | CASSGENTEAFF
few | TRBJ2-1 | . | TRBV30 | TGTGCCTGGAGTGTAGGGACGCCCCGAAGGGGCAATGAGCAGTTCTTC | CAWSVGTPRRGNEQFF
. | TRBJ1-5 | . | TRBV7-9 | TGTGCCAGCAGCTTAGGCAGGGCCCCCTCGGCCCAGCATTTT | CASSLGRAPSAQHF
few | TRBJ1-1 | . | TRBV19 | TGTGCCAGTAGTCCGGCAGGGCACGGGAACACTGAAGCTTTCTTT | CASSPAGHGNTEAFF
. | TRBJ2-7 | . | TRBV12-3/TRBV12-4 | TGTGCCAGCAGTTTTTTATCCGTTCCTAACGAGCAGTACTTC | CASSFLSVPNEQYF